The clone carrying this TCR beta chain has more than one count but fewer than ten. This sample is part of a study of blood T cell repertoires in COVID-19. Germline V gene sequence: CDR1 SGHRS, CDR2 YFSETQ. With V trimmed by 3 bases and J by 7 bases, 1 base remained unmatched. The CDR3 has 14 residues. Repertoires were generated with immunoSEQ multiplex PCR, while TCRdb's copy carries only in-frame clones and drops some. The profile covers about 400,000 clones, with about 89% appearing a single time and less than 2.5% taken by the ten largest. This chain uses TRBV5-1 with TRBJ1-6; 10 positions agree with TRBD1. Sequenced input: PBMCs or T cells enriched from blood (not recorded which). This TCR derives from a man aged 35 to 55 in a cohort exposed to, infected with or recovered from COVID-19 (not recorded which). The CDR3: CASSSDRGNSPLHF. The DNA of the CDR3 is TGCGCCAGCAGCTCGGACAGGGGGAATTCACCCCTCCACTTT.